These 5 T cell receptor beta chains came from one sample sequenced in a study of T cells in Graves' hyperthyroidism and ophthalmopathy (dated by TCRdb to about 2019). Libraries came from multiplex PCR. These reads were obtained on an Illumina HiSeq 2000. Amplification of TCR beta CDR3 regions was carried out from RNA transcripts. For the first round of RT-PCR on the TCR CDR3, the HTBI primer set was used together with the Qiagen OneStep RT-PCR kit. Through fastp at Q25 and MiXCR, TCRdb rebuilt clones from the public reads, retaining in-frame beta chains. All rows with the same CDR3 protein become a single entry with the most common DNA and genes. Across this sample there are 600,000 to 700,000 distinct CDR3 sequences, with 45% seen only once. Of the sample, 7% to 7.5% falls within the top ten clones. The sample consisted of peripheral blood or thyroid tissue (not recorded which). The source is an adult man with Graves' disease, either hyperthyroidism or ophthalmopathy (not recorded which).

The chain couples TRBV12-3 or TRBV12-4 to TRBJ1-2, with D perhaps matching TRBD1 (6 bases). The CDR3 has 11 residues. Deletions cut 7 bases from V and 7 bases from J, with 10 bases between. The CDR3: CASKTGFGYTF. The CDR3 DNA reads as TGTGCCAGCAAAACAGGGTTTGGCTACACCTTC.

This rearrangement joins TRBV19 to TRBJ2-7, with 9 nucleotides matching TRBD2. The CDR3 runs 13 residues. CDR1 and CDR2 from the germline V gene are LNHDA and SQIVND (reference sequence). V dropped 9 bases and J dropped 7; count of bases not matched to a gene: 10. CDR3: CASRLAELREQYF. In DNA, the CDR3 is TGTGCCAGCCGACTAGCGGAACTCAGGGAGCAGTACTTC.

V gene TRBV25-1 combines with J gene TRBJ2-5; D is tentatively TRBD1 or TRBD2 (6 bases each). CDR1 is MGHDK and CDR2 is SYGVNS in the germline V gene. The CDR3 is made up of 14 amino acids. CDR3 sequence: CAWLGGSGQETQYF. CDR3 DNA sequence: TGTGCTTGGCTGGGGGGCAGCGGGCAAGAGACCCAGTACTTC.

As to this clonotype: The junction and the germline gene differ at one end; a read error may be behind it. This chain connects TRBV4-1 to TRBJ2-7; TRBD2 matches at 11 bases. The germline V gene has CDR1 MGHRA and CDR2 YSYEKL. This CDR3 has 15 residues. In DNA form, the CDR3 reads TGTGCCAGCAGCCAAACCCTAGCGGGGGGTTACGAGCAGTACTTC. It yields the protein CASSQTLAGGYEQYF.

The gene calls are TRBV29-1 and TRBJ2-7; 7 bases are shared with TRBD1. V shed 3 bases, J shed 2 bases, and the junction held 4 bases outside the gene matches. CDR1 is SQVTM, CDR2 ANQGSEA, per germline. The CDR3 is 13 residues long. CDR3 residues: CSVEGTAAYEQYF. The CDR3 DNA follows: TGCAGCGTTGAGGGGACAGCCGCCTACGAGCAGTACTTC.